This T cell receptor beta chain was observed in a study of monozygotic twins with cystic fibrosis. Study background: With about 15 PCR cycles, barcoded libraries came from roughly 2.8 micrograms of fragmented DNA. Study findings and constraints: J usage was most co-twin-similar in 8 of 16 pairs, V in 13. Monozygotic CF twins shared more identical nucleotide clonotypes than unrelated patients. Low clonality (median about 0.0095) suggested a mostly naive repertoire.

Looked up from germline, CDR1 is MNHNS and CDR2 is SASEGT. Between the trimmed V and J ends, which lost 0 bases and 11 bases, there was a span of 17 bases. This CDR3 contains 14 residues. Regarding this clone: What it binds is not known.

The data were produced by immunoSEQ multiplex PCR, yet TCRdb's version contains in-frame clones alone and is incomplete. The sample carries 30,000 to 35,000 clones, approximately 72% recorded once. The chain joins TRBV6-1 to TRBJ2-7; D is possibly TRBD1 or TRBD2 (6 bases each). Sequencing input: blood. This receptor was obtained from a girl between 10 and 17 years old with cystic fibrosis. CDR3 nucleotide sequence: TGTGCCAGCAGTGAAGCCCTTGGAGGGACAAAGGAGTACGTC. As protein: CASSEALGGTKEYV.